This paragraph covers one T cell receptor (beta chain) sequence. The antigen is not known. The PCR ran on 60 Vbeta and 13 Jbeta primers. Sequencing was performed with immunoSEQ multiplex PCR; in TCRdb, only in-frame clones are kept and a portion is missing. Among under 150,000 clones, roughly 80% were seen once, and the ten largest hold 0.95% to 1.5%. These data originate in a study of cytomegalovirus exposure and HLA in healthy donors. Study context: In a previous analysis, 110 million or so unique TCR beta sequences were found from 170 million or so T cells. Most donors, approximately 82% of a few hundred genotyped, fell in the Caucasian-associated ancestry cluster.

General study findings and limits: With later analysis, a missense DCLRE1C variant became linked to TCR beta V- and J-gene trimming. Presence/absence analysis assumed near-uniform sequencing depth across donors.

V lost 0 bases and J 3 bases, leaving 12 bases between the germline ends. CDR3 size: 17 residues. Looked up from germline, CDR1 is LGHNA and CDR2 is YSLEER. The receptor was derived from a boy younger than 18 in good health and CMV-seronegative. Material: PBMCs. The chain uses TRBV4-3 and TRBJ2-6; D unresolved. The CDR3 region is CASSQEVRTGGANVLTF. The CDR3, as DNA: TGCGCCAGCAGCCAAGAGGTGCGTACCGGTGGGGCCAACGTCCTGACTTTC.